This T cell receptor (beta chain) is drawn from a study of T cells in Graves' hyperthyroidism and ophthalmopathy. Authors of the study amplified TCR beta CDR3 regions from RNA transcripts. Primed by the HTBI set, a first-round RT-PCR was run on the TCR CDR3. MiXCR, applied by TCRdb to the multiplex PCR reads, yields one record per CDR3 protein. The sample has over 550,000 distinct CDR3 sequences; roughly a sixth are singletons. As for this clonotype: An end of the junction differs from the germline gene, which may be a read error.

CDR1 is MDHEN and CDR2 is SYDVKM in the germline V gene. This CDR3 has 14 residues. The chain is built from TRBV28 and TRBJ2-5; D is possibly TRBD1 (5 bases). This sequence was found in a woman aged 18-29 years with Graves' hyperthyroidism. The sample was blood. For the CDR3, the DNA is TGTGCCACCAGTGATCCCCGCCAGGGAGAGACCCAGTACTTC. Residues: CATSDPRQGETQYF.